The entry below describes one T cell receptor beta chain. The data were taken from a study of blood T cells in healthy people across ages. The use of a sample-barcoded 5' primer and a J-beta primer mix characterized a second PCR of 7 to 11 cycles. From the 5' RACE reads, TCRdb called clonotypes with MiXCR, one entry per CDR3 protein. This sample carries fewer than 750,000 distinct CDR3 sequences, around 50% of them seen once, and the ten largest clones take roughly 25%. CDR3 length equals 13 residues. Germline CDR1 reads MNHEY; CDR2 reads SVGEGT. Germline trimming cut 4 bases from V and 12 bases from J; bases unmatched to any gene: 7.

This TCR was sampled from an elderly man in good health. The sequenced sample consisted of blood. The chain carries TRBV6-2 or TRBV6-3 and TRBJ2-1; TRBD2 agrees at 9 bases. The CDR3 DNA follows: TGTGCCAGCAGTTTCGTAGCGGGAGACCTGCAGTTCTTC. This codes for CASSFVAGDLQFF.